This T cell receptor beta chain was captured by sequencing in a study of tumor T cells in aggressive B-cell lymphoma. Germline values: CDR1 LNHDA, CDR2 SQIVND (reference sequence). Losses at the gene ends were 1 base for V and 0 bases for J; bases not matched to a gene: 12. The CDR3 sequence is 19 residues long. Some clones are missing from TCRdb's copy, which holds only in-frame ones; the method was immunoSEQ multiplex PCR. The data contain about 4,000 clones, 82% of them singletons. This receptor was identified in an adult with diffuse large B cell lymphoma. The sequenced material came from tumor tissue. The V call is TRBV19, the J call TRBJ2-3; TRBD2 matches at 8 bases. The CDR3 coding sequence is TGTGCCAGTAGTATAGGGGGAACCCCGGCTAGCGGGAGCACAGATACGCAGTATTTT. Its protein is CASSIGGTPASGSTDTQYF.